The next 20 T cell receptor beta chains were all read from a single sample in a study of T cells in Graves' hyperthyroidism and ophthalmopathy. Amplified TCR beta CDR3 regions derived from RNA transcripts. TCR CDR3 regions were first amplified by RT-PCR with HTBI primers. TCRdb recomputed calls from the multiplex PCR reads with MiXCR, one row per CDR3 protein. The repertoire has 250,000 to 300,000 distinct CDR3 sequences, about an eighth of them found once; the top ten carry 6.5% to 10%. The sample taken for sequencing was blood. The receptor source for this set is a woman aged 30 to 39 with Graves' hyperthyroidism that later progressed to Graves' ophthalmopathy.

As concerns this clonotype: This may be a read error: a much more frequent sequence differs by one nucleotide. V and J are TRBV7-6 and TRBJ2-1; 7 bases agree with TRBD1. Germline CDR1 reads SGHVS; CDR2 reads FNYEAQ. CDR3 length equals 16 residues. With V trimmed by 4 bases and J by 6 bases, 12 bases remained unmatched. The CDR3 DNA reads TGTGCCAGCAGCTCCCTAGGGGCTGGGGACAGCAATGAGCAGTTCTTC. Its translation is CASSSLGAGDSNEQFF.

This clonotype appeared many times. The chain couples TRBV7-2 to TRBJ2-4, with D hard to call. The length of the CDR3 is 11 residues. V lost 7 bases and J lost 9, with 10 bases in between. The V gene's germline CDR1 is SGHTA and CDR2 FQGNSA. The CDR3 loop is CASNVWGIQYF. CDR3 coding DNA: TGTGCCAGCAATGTTTGGGGCATTCAGTACTTC.

This clonotype was picked up many times. This chain joins TRBV2 and TRBJ1-1; 10 bases match TRBD1. Germline CDR1 reads SNHLY; CDR2 reads FYNNEI. Trimming cost V 7 bases and J 4 bases; bases outside gene matches: 12. The CDR3 is made up of 16 amino acids. CDR3 protein: CASTPRQGAGGTEAFF. The CDR3 coding sequence is TGTGCCAGCACCCCTAGACAGGGGGCGGGGGGCACTGAAGCTTTCTTT.

This clonotype was observed a handful of times. The rearrangement links TRBV6-2 or TRBV6-3 to TRBJ2-1; 12 positions match TRBD2. There are 14 residues in the CDR3. Germline assignment: CDR1 MNHEY and CDR2 SVGEGT. With 7 bases clipped from V and 7 bases from J, the junction kept 5 bases outside the gene matches. This CDR3 is CASNLAGGPNEQFF. The DNA of the CDR3 is TGTGCCAGCAACCTAGCGGGAGGGCCGAATGAGCAGTTCTTC.

Worth noting for this clonotype: Given a much more abundant clone one base away, this may be a read error. The chain is built from TRBV18 and TRBJ2-5, with D perhaps TRBD2 (5 bases). Near its end, the DNA agrees better with TRBJ2-1, so the J call may be wrong. This CDR3 contains 13 residues. Germline CDR1 KGHSH, CDR2 LQKENI. The CDR3 sequence is CASSPRGKETQFF. The CDR3, as DNA: TGTGCCAGCTCACCGAGAGGGAAAGAGACCCAGTTCTTC.

In this sample, this clonotype turned up many times. The chain links TRBV6-1 to TRBJ2-7, with 10 bases lining up with TRBD2. The CDR3 has 15 residues. The V and J ends lost 7 bases and 6 bases, in that order; junction bases with no gene match: 12. Germline CDR1 reads MNHNS; CDR2 reads SASEGT. The CDR3 DNA follows: TGTGCCAGCACCTCCGGGGCTAGCGGGAGTGGCGAGCAGTACTTC. It is translated as CASTSGASGSGEQYF.

This clonotype has just a few counts. The CDR3: CASSRTGPDTQYF. Written as DNA, the CDR3 is TGTGCCAGCAGCCGGACAGGGCCAGATACGCAGTATTTT. The rearrangement links TRBV5-5 to TRBJ2-3; TRBD1 aligns across 8 bases. The length of the CDR3 is 13 residues. Unmatched junction bases numbered 2, after V lost 4 bases and J lost 4 bases. The germline CDR1 and CDR2 sequences are SGHKS and YYEKEE (reference sequence).

This clonotype has just a few counts. The CDR3 spells CASSQGVPTGELFF. The CDR3 coding sequence is TGCGCCAGCAGCCAAGGGGTGCCCACCGGGGAGCTGTTTTTT. V and J are TRBV4-3 and TRBJ2-2; D gene ambiguous. CDR1 and CDR2 (germline): LGHNA, YSLEER. Between the trimmed V and J ends, which lost 1 base and 4 bases, there was a span of 7 bases. The CDR3 contains 14 residues.

This clonotype was detected ten times or more. This sequence joins TRBV2 and TRBJ1-4; TRBD1 might be the D (6 bases). Trimming took off 6 bases at V and 3 bases at J, with 20 bases between the two ends. The germline gives CDR1 SNHLY, CDR2 FYNNEI. CDR3 length equals 17 residues. The DNA of the CDR3 is TGTGCCAGCAGAAAACTTCCTGTGGGGACATCTAATGAAAAACTGTTTTTT. Residues: CASRKLPVGTSNEKLFF.

Ten or more counts support this clonotype. The V call is TRBV28, the J call TRBJ2-1; 10 bases fit TRBD2. J was trimmed by 6 bases and V by 5 bases; bases with no gene match: 7. Germline V gene data show CDR1 as MDHEN and CDR2 as SYDVKM. The length of the CDR3 is 15 residues. The CDR3 region is CASSPLAGETNEQFF. The CDR3 DNA reads TGTGCCAGCAGTCCCCTAGCGGGAGAAACCAATGAGCAGTTCTTC.

V usage is TRBV9 and J usage is TRBJ2-1; D is possibly TRBD2 (5 bases). The CDR3 is made up of 12 amino acids. The germline V gene encodes CDR1 SGDLS and CDR2 YYNGEE. The V end was cut by 3 bases, the J end by 10 bases, with 11 bases between. The CDR3 region has the DNA TGTGCCAGCAGCGCCGGATCGGGAGAGCAGTTCTTC. This translates into CASSAGSGEQFF.

This clonotype was counted many times. The chain recombines TRBV28 with TRBJ1-3, with a tentative D call TRBD1 (6 bases). This CDR3 is built from 16 residues. In germline, CDR1 is MDHEN, CDR2 SYDVKM. Trimming cost V 5 bases and J 7 bases, with 21 bases left between them. The DNA for the CDR3 is TGTGCCAGCAGTCCGGCTGGGGGCTATACCTGGAACACCATATATTTT. Translating it yields CASSPAGGYTWNTIYF.

A word on this clonotype: One base away lies a much larger clone, so this may be a sequencing read error. The chain has TRBV30 and TRBJ2-1; 10 positions match TRBD1. The CDR3 loop spans 17 amino acids. Germline CDR1 is GTSNPN and CDR2 is SVGIG (reference sequence). Trimming cost V 0 bases and J 8 bases; bases outside gene matches: 13. CDR3 sequence reads: CAWSVREPGQGWDEQFF. The CDR3 DNA is TGTGCCTGGAGTGTACGCGAGCCGGGACAGGGGTGGGATGAGCAGTTCTTC. Together with reference TRBV30 and TRBJ2-1, the CDR3 gives the full variable domain: SQTIHQWPATLVQPVGSPLSLECTVEGTSNPNLYWYRQAAGRGLQLLFYSVGIGQISSEVPQNLSASRPQDRQFILSSKKLLLSDSGFYLCAWSVREPGQGWDEQFFGPGTRLTVL.

On this clonotype: This may come from a read error, since a much larger clone is one base off. The gene calls are TRBV9 and TRBJ2-1, with D possibly called TRBD1 or TRBD2 (5 bases each). The end of the DNA is better explained by TRBJ2-7, so the J call may be wrong. This CDR3 has 15 residues. Germline CDR1 reads SGDLS; CDR2 reads YYNGEE. The CDR3 spells CASSSPGGTYNEQYF. Here the CDR3 DNA reads TGTGCCAGCAGCTCCCCTGGGGGTACCTACAATGAGCAGTACTTC.

J is TRBJ2-5 and V is TRBV15; TRBD2 agrees at 7 bases. This CDR3 contains 16 residues. Germline CDR1 is LNHNV and CDR2 is YYDKDF (reference sequence). V trimming: 1 base; J trimming: 5 bases; junction bases outside the gene matches: 10. The chain's CDR3 is CATSRAAGGGEETQYF. CDR3 DNA sequence: TGTGCCACCAGCAGAGCCGCGGGTGGGGGGGAGGAGACCCAGTACTTC.

This clonotype has ten or more counts. This chain uses TRBV28 with TRBJ1-5; D might be TRBD1 (5 bases). The CDR3 runs to 15 residues. Deletions cut 3 bases from V and 4 bases from J, with 13 bases between. Looked up from germline, CDR1 is MDHEN and CDR2 is SYDVKM. The CDR3 spells CASSFGGILNQPQHF. As DNA, the CDR3 is TGTGCCAGCAGTTTTGGGGGGATTTTAAATCAGCCCCAGCATTTT.

This clonotype showed up many times. The chain employs TRBV5-6 and TRBJ1-5; the D is unclear. CDR3 size: 15 residues. V gave up 0 bases and J gave up 2 bases, with 9 bases separating them. Germline loops: CDR1 SGHDT, CDR2 YYEEEE. CDR3 loop: CASSLGLGGNQPQHF. The CDR3 DNA reads as TGTGCCAGCAGCTTGGGACTGGGCGGCAATCAGCCCCAGCATTTT. Filled out from reference TRBV5-6 and TRBJ1-5, the complete variable domain reads DAGVTQSPTHLIKTRGQQVTLRCSPKSGHDTVSWYQQALGQGPQFIFQYYEEEERQRGNFPDRFSGHQFPNYSSELNVNALLLGDSALYLCASSLGLGGNQPQHFGDGTRLSIL.

This clonotype was picked up a small number of times. V is TRBV14 and J is TRBJ2-7; D possibly corresponds to TRBD1 (6 bases). Trimming left V 2 bases short and J 4 bases short, with 12 bases between. Germline V CDR1 and CDR2: SGHDN, FVKESK. The CDR3 sequence is 14 residues long. Written as DNA, the CDR3 is TGTGCCAGCAGCCAAAGGGCAGGGGAGTACGAGCAGTACTTC. As protein: CASSQRAGEYEQYF.

This clonotype was seen at least ten times. The chain has TRBV6-5 and TRBJ2-2; the match to TRBD2 covers 15 bases. The ends lost 4 bases at V and 4 bases at J; junction bases unmatched: 13. The CDR3 has 20 amino acids. CDR1 is MNHEY and CDR2 is SVGAGI in the germline V gene. The CDR3 DNA reads as TGTGCCAGCAGTTCTAATCTGGGACTAGCGGGAGGTATCCGCACCGGGGAGCTGTTTTTT. Translated, it gives CASSSNLGLAGGIRTGELFF.

This chain connects TRBV19 to TRBJ1-2; 10 bases line up with TRBD1. The junction had 12 bases not matched to a gene; V was cut back by 8 bases and J by 6 bases. Germline loops: CDR1 LNHDA, CDR2 SQIVND (reference sequence). This CDR3 has 15 amino acids. CDR3 loop: CASADRGPRRDGYTF. The CDR3 nucleotides read TGTGCCAGTGCCGACAGGGGGCCTAGGCGTGATGGCTACACCTTC.